The subject of this entry is one TCR beta chain. Its specificity is not known. Other nucleotide sequences from this sample produce the same CDR3. The sample belongs to a study of PD-1 blockade in classical Hodgkin lymphoma. The study's findings and limits: Reported baseline diversity: healthy donors highest, relapsed/refractory patients lowest.

Each patient experienced a relapse that followed autologous stem cell transplantation, and brentuximab vedotin exposure varied. Thawed PBMCs were subjected to magnetic negative selection, which yielded isolated CD8+ T cells. V was trimmed by 4 bases and J by 2 bases, leaving 12 bases between them. CDR1 SGHDT and CDR2 YYEEEE come from the germline V gene. This CDR3 comprises 14 residues. Sequencing used immunoSEQ multiplex PCR; TCRdb keeps in-frame clones, though not all of them. The sample gives about 28,000 clones, almost 90% of which show up once; approximately 6.7% is in the top ten. The chain couples TRBV5-6 to TRBJ1-1; TRBD1 is a possible D gene (6 bases). Sequenced material: CD8+ T cells from blood, taken at baseline. The source of this sequence is a human donor with classical Hodgkin lymphoma. CDR3 protein: CASSAAGVNTEAFF. CDR3 DNA: TGTGCCAGCAGCGCCGCAGGGGTCAACACTGAAGCTTTCTTT.